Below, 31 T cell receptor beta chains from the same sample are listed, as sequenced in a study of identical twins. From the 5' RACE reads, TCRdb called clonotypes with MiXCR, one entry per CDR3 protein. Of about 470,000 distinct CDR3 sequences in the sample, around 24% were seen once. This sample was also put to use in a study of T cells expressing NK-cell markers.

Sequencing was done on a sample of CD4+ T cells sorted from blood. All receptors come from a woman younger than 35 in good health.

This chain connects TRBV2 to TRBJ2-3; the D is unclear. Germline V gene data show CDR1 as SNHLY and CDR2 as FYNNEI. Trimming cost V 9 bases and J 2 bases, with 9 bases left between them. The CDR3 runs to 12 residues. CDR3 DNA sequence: TGTGCCAGTAAGGACGACACAGATACGCAGTATTTT. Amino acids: CASKDDTDTQYF.

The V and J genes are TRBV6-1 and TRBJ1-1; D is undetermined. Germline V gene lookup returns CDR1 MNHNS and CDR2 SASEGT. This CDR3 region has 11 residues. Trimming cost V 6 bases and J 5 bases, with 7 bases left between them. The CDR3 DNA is TGTGCCAGCAGGGGCGAGACTGAAGCTTTCTTT. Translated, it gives CASRGETEAFF.

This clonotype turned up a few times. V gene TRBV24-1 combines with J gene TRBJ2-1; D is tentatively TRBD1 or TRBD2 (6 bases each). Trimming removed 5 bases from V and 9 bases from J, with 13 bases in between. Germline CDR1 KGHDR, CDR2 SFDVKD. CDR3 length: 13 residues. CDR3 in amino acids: CATSGAGQAEQFF. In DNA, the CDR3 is TGTGCCACCAGTGGGGCGGGACAAGCTGAGCAGTTCTTC.

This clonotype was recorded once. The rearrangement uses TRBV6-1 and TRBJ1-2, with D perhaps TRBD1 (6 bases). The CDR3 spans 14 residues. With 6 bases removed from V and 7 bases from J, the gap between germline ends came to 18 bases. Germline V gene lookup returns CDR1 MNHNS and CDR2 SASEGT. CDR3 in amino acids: CASSPGQKSSGYTF. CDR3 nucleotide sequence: TGTGCCAGCAGCCCGGGACAAAAATCAAGTGGCTACACCTTC.

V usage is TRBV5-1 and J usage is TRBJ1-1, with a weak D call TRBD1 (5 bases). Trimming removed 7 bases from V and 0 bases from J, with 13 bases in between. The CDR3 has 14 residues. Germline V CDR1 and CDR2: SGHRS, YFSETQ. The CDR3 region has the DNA TGCGCCAGCCGACAAACAGGACTGAACACTGAAGCTTTCTTT. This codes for CASRQTGLNTEAFF.

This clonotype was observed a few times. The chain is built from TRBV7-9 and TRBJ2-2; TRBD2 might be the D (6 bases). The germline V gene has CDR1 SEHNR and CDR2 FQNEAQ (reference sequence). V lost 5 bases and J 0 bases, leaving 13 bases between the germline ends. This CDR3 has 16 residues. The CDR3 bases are TGTGCCAGCAGCCCTTCGGGGACTTCGAACACCGGGGAGCTGTTTTTT. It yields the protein CASSPSGTSNTGELFF.

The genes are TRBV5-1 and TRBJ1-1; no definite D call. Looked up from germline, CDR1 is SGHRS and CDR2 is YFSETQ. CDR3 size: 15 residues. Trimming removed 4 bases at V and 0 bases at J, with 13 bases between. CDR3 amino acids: CASSPRRGVNTEAFF. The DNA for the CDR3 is TGCGCCAGCAGCCCCCGTCGGGGTGTGAACACTGAAGCTTTCTTT. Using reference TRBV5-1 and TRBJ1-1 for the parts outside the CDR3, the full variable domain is KAGVTQTPRYLIKTRGQQVTLSCSPISGHRSVSWYQQTPGQGLQFLFEYFSETQRNKGNFPGRFSGRQFSNSRSEMNVSTLELGDSALYLCASSPRRGVNTEAFFGQGTRLTVV.

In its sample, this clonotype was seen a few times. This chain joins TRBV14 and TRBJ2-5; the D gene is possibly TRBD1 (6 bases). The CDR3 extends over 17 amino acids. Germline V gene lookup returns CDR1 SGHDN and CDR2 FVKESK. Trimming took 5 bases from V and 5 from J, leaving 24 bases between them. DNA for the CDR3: TGTGCCAGCAGCAAAGCCGGGACACAGAACCTTTTGGAGACCCAGTACTTC. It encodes CASSKAGTQNLLETQYF.

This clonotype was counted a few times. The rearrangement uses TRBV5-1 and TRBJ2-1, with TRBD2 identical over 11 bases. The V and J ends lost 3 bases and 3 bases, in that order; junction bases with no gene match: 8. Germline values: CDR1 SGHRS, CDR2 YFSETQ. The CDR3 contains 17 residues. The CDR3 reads CASSSGLADPIYNEQFF. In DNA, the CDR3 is TGCGCCAGCAGCTCGGGACTAGCGGATCCCATCTACAATGAGCAGTTCTTC.

The CDR3 reads CASSGGQGAGWRDTEAFF. The CDR3 DNA follows: TGCGCCAGCAGCGGGGGACAGGGGGCCGGATGGAGGGACACTGAAGCTTTCTTT. The V gene is TRBV5-1, the J gene TRBJ1-1; 12 nucleotides agree with TRBD1. The V segment lost 4 bases and the J segment 3 bases; nucleotides outside the gene matches: 13. This CDR3 comprises 18 residues. Germline V gives CDR1 SGHRS, CDR2 YFSETQ.

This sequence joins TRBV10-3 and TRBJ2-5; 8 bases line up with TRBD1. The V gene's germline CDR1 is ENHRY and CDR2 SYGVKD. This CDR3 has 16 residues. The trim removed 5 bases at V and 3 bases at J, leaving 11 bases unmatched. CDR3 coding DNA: TGTGCCATCAGTCCAGGGACCCAACAGGGGGAAGAGACCCAGTACTTC. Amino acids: CAISPGTQQGEETQYF.

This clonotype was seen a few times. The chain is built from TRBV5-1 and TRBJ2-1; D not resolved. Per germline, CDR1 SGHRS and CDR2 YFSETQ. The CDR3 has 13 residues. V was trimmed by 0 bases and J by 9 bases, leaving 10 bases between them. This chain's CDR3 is CASSLVSPSEQFF. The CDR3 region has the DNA TGCGCCAGCAGCTTGGTTAGTCCAAGTGAGCAGTTCTTC.

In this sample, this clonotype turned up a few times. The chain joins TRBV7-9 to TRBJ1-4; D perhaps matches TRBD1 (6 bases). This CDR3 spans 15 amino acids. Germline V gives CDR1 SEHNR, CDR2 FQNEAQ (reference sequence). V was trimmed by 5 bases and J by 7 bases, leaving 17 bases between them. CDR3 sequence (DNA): TGTGCCAGCAGCACCGCTTTCGGGACAAGTGAAAAACTGTTTTTT. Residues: CASSTAFGTSEKLFF.

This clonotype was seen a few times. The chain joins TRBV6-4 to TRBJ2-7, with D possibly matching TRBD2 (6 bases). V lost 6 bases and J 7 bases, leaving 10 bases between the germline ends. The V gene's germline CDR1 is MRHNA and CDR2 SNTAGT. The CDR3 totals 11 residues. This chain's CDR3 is CASSPREEQYF. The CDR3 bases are TGTGCCAGCAGCCCTCGGGAGGAGCAGTACTTC.

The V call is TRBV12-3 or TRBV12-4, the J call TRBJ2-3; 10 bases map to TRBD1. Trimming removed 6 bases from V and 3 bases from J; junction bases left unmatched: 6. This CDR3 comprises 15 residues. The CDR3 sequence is CASSRQGARTDTQYF. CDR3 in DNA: TGTGCCAGCAGCAGACAGGGGGCGCGGACAGATACGCAGTATTTT.

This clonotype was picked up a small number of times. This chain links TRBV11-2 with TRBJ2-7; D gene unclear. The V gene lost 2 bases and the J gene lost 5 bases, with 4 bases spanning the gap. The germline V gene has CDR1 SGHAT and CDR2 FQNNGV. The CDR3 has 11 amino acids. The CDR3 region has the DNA TGTGCCAGCAGCTTATCGAACGAGCAGTACTTC. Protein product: CASSLSNEQYF.

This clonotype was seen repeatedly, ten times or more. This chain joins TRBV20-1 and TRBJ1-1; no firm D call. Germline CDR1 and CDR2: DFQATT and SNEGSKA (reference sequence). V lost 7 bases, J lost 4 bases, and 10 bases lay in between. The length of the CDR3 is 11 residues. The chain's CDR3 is CSVGRITEAFF. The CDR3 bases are TGCAGTGTGGGCAGGATCACTGAAGCTTTCTTT.

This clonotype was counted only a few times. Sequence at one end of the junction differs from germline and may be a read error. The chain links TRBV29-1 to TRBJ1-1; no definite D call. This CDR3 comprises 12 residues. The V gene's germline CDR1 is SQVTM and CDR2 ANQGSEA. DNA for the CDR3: TGCAGCGCTGAAGCGGGCACCACTGAAGCTTTCTTT. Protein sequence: CSAEAGTTEAFF.

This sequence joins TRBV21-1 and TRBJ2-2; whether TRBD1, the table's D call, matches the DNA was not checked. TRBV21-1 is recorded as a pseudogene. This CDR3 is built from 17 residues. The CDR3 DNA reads TGTGCCAGCAGCAAATTGGCAGGGGACAAGACCACCGGGGAGCTGTTTTTT. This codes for CASSKLAGDKTTGELFF.

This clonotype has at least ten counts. In nucleotides, the CDR3 is TGTGCCAGCAGCCCGGGACTAGCGGAAGTCGAGCAGTACTTC. It translates to CASSPGLAEVEQYF. This chain connects TRBV7-9 to TRBJ2-7; 11 nucleotides line up with TRBD2. Germline assignment: CDR1 SEHNR and CDR2 FQNEAQ (reference sequence). The J segment lost 6 bases and the V segment lost 5 bases, leaving 6 bases of the junction unmatched. CDR3 length: 14 residues.

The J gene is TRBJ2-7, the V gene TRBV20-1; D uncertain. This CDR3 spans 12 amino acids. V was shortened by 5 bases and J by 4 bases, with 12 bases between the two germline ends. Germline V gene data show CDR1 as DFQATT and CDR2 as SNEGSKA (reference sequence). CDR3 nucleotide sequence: TGCAGTGCTGCCCCCCTTCCTTACGAGCAGTACTTC. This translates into CSAAPLPYEQYF.

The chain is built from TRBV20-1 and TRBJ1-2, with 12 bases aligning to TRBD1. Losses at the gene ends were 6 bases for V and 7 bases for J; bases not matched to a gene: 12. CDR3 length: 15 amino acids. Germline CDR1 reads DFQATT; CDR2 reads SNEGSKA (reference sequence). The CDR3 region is CSAPGQGQGARGYTF. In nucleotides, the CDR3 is TGCAGTGCCCCAGGACAGGGACAGGGGGCGCGTGGCTACACCTTC.

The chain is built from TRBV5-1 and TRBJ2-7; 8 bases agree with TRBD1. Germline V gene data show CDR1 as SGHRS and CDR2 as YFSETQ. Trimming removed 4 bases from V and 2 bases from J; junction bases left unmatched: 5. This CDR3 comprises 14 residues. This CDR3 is CASSQGQGPYEQYF. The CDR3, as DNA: TGCGCCAGCAGCCAAGGACAGGGTCCCTACGAGCAGTACTTC.

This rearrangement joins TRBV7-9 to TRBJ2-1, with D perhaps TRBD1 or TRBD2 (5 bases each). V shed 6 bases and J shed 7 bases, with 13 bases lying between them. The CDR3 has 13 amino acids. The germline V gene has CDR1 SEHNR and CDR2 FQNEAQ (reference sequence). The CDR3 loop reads CASREAAGNEQFF. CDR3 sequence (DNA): TGTGCCAGCAGGGAGGCTGCAGGGAATGAGCAGTTCTTC.

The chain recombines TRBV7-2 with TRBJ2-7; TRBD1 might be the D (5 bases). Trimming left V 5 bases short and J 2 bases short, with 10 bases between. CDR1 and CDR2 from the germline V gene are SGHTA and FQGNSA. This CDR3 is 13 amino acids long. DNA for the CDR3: TGTGCCAGCAGCCCGGACATGACCTACGAGCAGTACTTC. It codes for CASSPDMTYEQYF.

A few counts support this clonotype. This CDR3 is CASSSRSGSVTQYF. The CDR3 DNA sequence: TGTGCCAGCAGCTCACGAAGCGGGAGTGTTACGCAGTATTTT. The V and J genes are TRBV7-2 and TRBJ2-3; TRBD2 agrees at 8 bases. V dropped 4 bases and J dropped 8; count of bases not matched to a gene: 8. There are 14 residues in the CDR3. Germline V gives CDR1 SGHTA, CDR2 FQGNSA.

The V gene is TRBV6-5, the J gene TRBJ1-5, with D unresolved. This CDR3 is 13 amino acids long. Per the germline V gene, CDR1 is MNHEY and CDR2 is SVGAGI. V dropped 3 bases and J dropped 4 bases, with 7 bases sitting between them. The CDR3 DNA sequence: TGTGCCAGCAGTTATCGGGATAATCAGCCCCAGCATTTT. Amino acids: CASSYRDNQPQHF.

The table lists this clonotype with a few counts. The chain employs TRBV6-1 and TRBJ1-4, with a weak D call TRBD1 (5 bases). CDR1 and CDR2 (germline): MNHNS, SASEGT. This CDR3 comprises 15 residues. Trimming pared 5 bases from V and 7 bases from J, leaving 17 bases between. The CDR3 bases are TGTGCCAGCAGTCCAATACCAGGGAGTGGTGAAAAACTGTTTTTT. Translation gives CASSPIPGSGEKLFF.

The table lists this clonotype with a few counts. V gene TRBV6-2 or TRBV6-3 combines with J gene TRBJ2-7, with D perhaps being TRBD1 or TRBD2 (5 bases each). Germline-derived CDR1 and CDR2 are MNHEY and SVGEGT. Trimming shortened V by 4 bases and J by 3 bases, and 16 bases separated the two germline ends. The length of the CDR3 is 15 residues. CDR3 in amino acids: CASSSRDGGLYEQYF. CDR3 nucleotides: TGTGCCAGCAGTTCCCGGGACGGCGGTCTCTACGAGCAGTACTTC.

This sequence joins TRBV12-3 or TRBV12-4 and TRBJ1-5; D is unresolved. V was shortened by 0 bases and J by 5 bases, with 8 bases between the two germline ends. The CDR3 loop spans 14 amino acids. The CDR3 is CASSLAQVDQPQHF. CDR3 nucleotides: TGTGCCAGCAGTTTAGCCCAGGTTGATCAGCCCCAGCATTTT.

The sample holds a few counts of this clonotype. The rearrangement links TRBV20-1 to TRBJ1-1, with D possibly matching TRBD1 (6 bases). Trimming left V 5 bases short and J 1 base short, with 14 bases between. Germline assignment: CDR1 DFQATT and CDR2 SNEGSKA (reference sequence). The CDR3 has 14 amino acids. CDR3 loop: CSAAWGHSNTEAFF. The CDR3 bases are TGCAGTGCTGCATGGGGACATTCGAACACTGAAGCTTTCTTT.